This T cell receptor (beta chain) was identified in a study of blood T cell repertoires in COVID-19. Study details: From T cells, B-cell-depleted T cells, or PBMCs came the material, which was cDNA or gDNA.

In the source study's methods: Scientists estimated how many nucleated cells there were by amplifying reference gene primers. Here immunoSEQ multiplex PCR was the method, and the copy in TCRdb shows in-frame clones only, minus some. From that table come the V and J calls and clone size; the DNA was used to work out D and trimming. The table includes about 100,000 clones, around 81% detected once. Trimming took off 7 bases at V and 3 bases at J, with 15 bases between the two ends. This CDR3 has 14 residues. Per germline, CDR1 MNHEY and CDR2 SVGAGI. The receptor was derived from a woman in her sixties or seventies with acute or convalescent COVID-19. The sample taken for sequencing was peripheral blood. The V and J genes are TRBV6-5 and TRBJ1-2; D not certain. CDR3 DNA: TGTGCCAGCAACGAAGAGGGCGGGGACTATGGCTACACCTTC. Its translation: CASNEEGGDYGYTF.